This entry lists 20 T cell receptor beta chains sequenced from one sample in a study of Ad26.COV2.S vaccination and SARS-CoV-2 variants. Produced via immunoSEQ multiplex PCR; TCRdb's table is partial and in-frame only. Among some 250,000 clones, roughly 90% were seen once, and the ten largest hold about 10%. Treatment noted: about 20 received Ad26.COV2.S at low or high dose, single or two shots; a few received placebo; per-sample allocation not given. Sampling occurred on day 63 after the first vaccine or placebo injection. Sequencing used peripheral blood, obtained in a trial of Ad26.COV2.S vaccine versus placebo. Receptor source: a person aged 18-65 years who received the Ad26.COV2.S COVID-19 vaccine or a placebo.

The rearrangement uses TRBV12-3 or TRBV12-4 and TRBJ1-5; D unclear. V lost 2 bases, J lost 3 bases, and 5 bases lay in between. This CDR3 is 13 amino acids long. CDR3 coding DNA: TGTGCCAGCAGTTTACGTTTCAATCAGCCCCAGCATTTT. It encodes CASSLRFNQPQHF.

The chain is built from TRBV6-2 or TRBV6-3 and TRBJ1-1, with 7 positions matching TRBD1. The V gene end was trimmed by 2 bases and the J gene end by 1 base; junction bases not matched to a gene: 7. CDR1 MNHEY and CDR2 SVGEGT come from the germline V gene. This CDR3 is built from 16 residues. The CDR3: CASSYRRGRGNTEAFF. In DNA, the CDR3 is TGTGCCAGCAGTTACAGGAGGGGGCGGGGGAACACTGAAGCTTTCTTT.

V gene TRBV5-1 combines with J gene TRBJ2-7, with D perhaps TRBD1 (5 bases). The CDR3 extends over 14 amino acids. The germline V gene has CDR1 SGHRS and CDR2 YFSETQ. The germline V and J ends were trimmed by 5 bases and 1 base, with 13 bases remaining between them. The DNA of the CDR3 is TGCGCCAGCAGAAGAGCAGGGTCTTCCTACGAGCAGTACTTC. Residues: CASRRAGSSYEQYF.

The genes are TRBV6-4 and TRBJ2-1, with no clear D. The germline V gene has CDR1 MRHNA and CDR2 SNTAGT. Trimming took off 6 bases at V and 4 bases at J, with 10 bases between the two ends. The CDR3 sequence is 13 residues long. CDR3: CASRGGPYNEQFF. For the CDR3, the DNA is TGTGCCAGCAGGGGTGGGCCGTACAATGAGCAGTTCTTC.

CDR3 region: CASSLSQRTGELFF. The CDR3 region has the DNA TGTGCCAGCAGTTTAAGTCAGCGCACCGGGGAGCTGTTTTTT. J is TRBJ2-2 and V is TRBV28; D unclear. Germline CDR1 reads MDHEN; CDR2 reads SYDVKM. Trimming took 2 bases from V and 4 from J, leaving 8 bases between them. The CDR3 covers 14 residues.

This chain joins TRBV9 and TRBJ2-1, with 7 bases that match TRBD1. The CDR3 consists of 16 residues. Trimming removed 0 bases from V and 2 bases from J; junction bases left unmatched: 5. Germline CDR1 and CDR2: SGDLS and YYNGEE. CDR3 bases: TGTGCCAGCAGCGTAGATCCCACAGGGGCCTACAATGAGCAGTTCTTC. This codes for CASSVDPTGAYNEQFF.

This clone has just a few counts. This rearrangement joins TRBV18 to TRBJ2-7; D is perhaps TRBD1 (5 bases). Deletions cut 0 bases from V and 8 bases from J, with 8 bases between. The CDR3 runs 12 residues. Per the germline V gene, CDR1 is KGHSH and CDR2 is LQKENI. CDR3 in DNA: TGTGCCAGCTCACCACCGGGGCAGAAGCAGTACTTC. Translated, it gives CASSPPGQKQYF.

The chain joins TRBV24-1 to TRBJ1-2; no reliable D call. In germline, CDR1 is KGHDR, CDR2 SFDVKD. V was trimmed by 3 bases and J by 2 bases, leaving 9 bases between them. This CDR3 region has 14 residues. This CDR3 is CATSDPGRNYGYTF. The CDR3 DNA reads TGTGCCACCAGTGATCCCGGGAGGAACTATGGCTACACCTTC.

Many counts were recorded for this clone. The gene calls are TRBV5-5 and TRBJ1-5; no definite D call. Per germline, CDR1 SGHKS and CDR2 YYEKEE (reference sequence). This CDR3 has 13 amino acids. V was shortened by 4 bases and J by 5 bases, with 10 bases between the two germline ends. In DNA, the CDR3 is TGTGCCAGCAGCCTCATCTGGGATCAGCCCCAGCATTTT. Translating it yields CASSLIWDQPQHF. Combining the CDR3 with reference TRBV5-5 and TRBJ1-5 gives the whole variable domain DAGVTQSPTHLIKTRGQQVTLRCSPISGHKSVSWYQQVLGQGPQFIFQYYEKEERGRGNFPDRFSARQFPNYSSELNVNALLLGDSALYLCASSLIWDQPQHFGDGTRLSIL.

Note on this clone: Compared with germline, one end of the junction differs, possibly owing to a read error. The V and J genes are TRBV7-3 and TRBJ2-3, with a weak D call TRBD2 (6 bases). This CDR3 contains 15 residues. Germline lookup yields CDR1 SGHTA and CDR2 FQGTGA. Here the CDR3 reads CASSYGDSSTDTLYF. In nucleotides, the CDR3 is TGTGCCAGCAGCTATGGGGACTCAAGCACAGATACGCTGTATTTT.

V and J are TRBV5-4 and TRBJ2-3; TRBD2 matches at 8 bases. The CDR3 runs to 17 residues. Looked up from germline, CDR1 is SGHNT and CDR2 is YYREEE (reference sequence). Trimming took 4 bases from V and 4 from J; bases not matched to a gene: 14. CDR3 bases: TGTGCCAGCAGCCGGGGGGGTAGGGGAGACACGGCAGATACGCAGTATTTT. It is translated as CASSRGGRGDTADTQYF.

This chain uses TRBV4-3 with TRBJ1-1, with D tentatively TRBD1 (5 bases). Trimming removed 0 bases at V and 4 bases at J, with 9 bases between. The CDR3 length is 14 residues. The germline CDR1 and CDR2 sequences are LGHNA and YSLEER. CDR3 coding DNA: TGCGCCAGCAGCCAAGATGCAGGGCTCACTGAAGCTTTCTTT. Protein sequence: CASSQDAGLTEAFF.

This chain joins TRBV6-6 and TRBJ1-5; possibly TRBD1 for D (5 bases). Germline V CDR1 and CDR2: MNHNY, SVGAGI (reference sequence). Trimming removed 8 bases from V and 7 bases from J, with 18 bases in between. The CDR3 has 14 residues. Here the CDR3 DNA reads TGTGCCAGCTTCCCCCGGGAGGGGAAACAGCCCCAGCATTTT. Residues: CASFPREGKQPQHF.

The J gene is TRBJ2-1, the V gene TRBV19; 8 positions match TRBD1. Germline CDR1 and CDR2: LNHDA and SQIVND (reference sequence). Germline trimming cut 6 bases from V and 0 bases from J; bases unmatched to any gene: 4. This CDR3 is 15 amino acids long. In nucleotides, the CDR3 is TGTGCCAGTAGAGAAGACAGGGGCTCCTACAATGAGCAGTTCTTC. Its protein product is CASREDRGSYNEQFF.

CDR3 sequence: CASRPGWNSPLHF. The CDR3 nucleotides are TGTGCCAGCCGCCCCGGGTGGAATTCACCCCTCCACTTT. The rearrangement joins TRBV6-6 to TRBJ1-6; unclear D gene. There are 13 residues in the CDR3. Looked up from germline, CDR1 is MNHNY and CDR2 is SVGAGI (reference sequence). V was shortened by 8 bases and J by 7 bases, with 12 bases between the two germline ends.

The chain is built from TRBV2 and TRBJ2-1; maybe TRBD2 (6 bases). Deletions cut 2 bases from V and 4 bases from J, with 12 bases between. Germline V gene sequence: CDR1 SNHLY, CDR2 FYNNEI. This CDR3 is built from 15 residues. The CDR3: CASSETAGRYNEQFF. CDR3 DNA sequence: TGTGCCAGCAGTGAAACGGCGGGAAGATACAATGAGCAGTTCTTC.

The chain links TRBV7-2 to TRBJ2-1; 14 nucleotides match TRBD2. CDR1 is SGHTA, CDR2 FQGNSA, per germline. The CDR3 runs to 15 residues. With 5 bases clipped from V and 4 bases from J, the junction kept 1 base outside the gene matches. The CDR3 here is CASSRLAGGYNEQFF. The CDR3 nucleotides are TGTGCCAGCAGCAGACTAGCGGGAGGGTACAATGAGCAGTTCTTC.

The chain employs TRBV28 and TRBJ2-5, with a tentative D call TRBD1 (6 bases). In germline, CDR1 is MDHEN, CDR2 SYDVKM. The CDR3 totals 14 residues. Trimming removed 3 bases at V and 6 bases at J, with 14 bases between. CDR3 sequence reads: CASSFPGVEKTQYF. CDR3 bases: TGTGCCAGCAGTTTTCCAGGGGTGGAAAAGACCCAGTACTTC. The full variable domain, with the rest looked up from reference TRBV28 and TRBJ2-5, is DVKVTQSSRYLVKRTGEKVFLECVQDMDHENMFWYRQDPGLGLRLIYFSYDVKMKEKGDIPEGYSVSREKKERFSLILESASTNQTSMYLCASSFPGVEKTQYFGPGTRLLVL.

The rearrangement links TRBV20-1 to TRBJ2-5; no clear D. Germline V CDR1 and CDR2: DFQATT, SNEGSKA (reference sequence). The CDR3 is 11 residues long. V dropped 3 bases and J dropped 9 bases, with 11 bases sitting between them. The CDR3 sequence: CSASRDLPQYF. In DNA, the CDR3 is TGCAGTGCTAGTCGAGACCTTCCCCAGTACTTC.

This chain uses TRBV7-9 with TRBJ1-2, with D unresolved. Germline CDR1 is SEHNR and CDR2 is FQNEAQ (reference sequence). This CDR3 has 10 amino acids. The ends were cut back, 8 bases at V and 8 bases at J, with 9 bases in the middle. The CDR3 loop reads CASDPGGYTF. Written as DNA, the CDR3 is TGTGCCAGCGACCCCGGGGGCTACACCTTC. Supplemented by reference TRBV7-9 and TRBJ1-2, the full variable domain reads DTGVSQNPRHKITKRGQNVTFRCDPISEHNRLYWYRQTLGQGPEFLTYFQNEAQLEKSRLLSDRFSAERPKGSFSTLEIQRTEQGDSAMYLCASDPGGYTFGSGTRLTVV.